This T cell receptor beta chain was sequenced for a study of identical twins. General study results and limits: For zero-insertion analyses, partial confounding could come from invariant MAIT and iNKT cells.

Germline V lookup: CDR1 ENHRY, CDR2 SYGVKD. V lost 6 bases to trimming and J lost 5 bases, with 15 bases between them. CDR3 size: 14 residues. Details on this clonotype: Its matching antigen is unknown.

TCRdb processed the 5' RACE reads anew with MiXCR; each CDR3 protein has one entry. The sample has roughly 500,000 distinct CDR3 sequences, 20% to 25% seen once. This sample also belongs to another study, concerning T cells expressing NK-cell markers. According to that study: Sorted T-cell subsets CD3+CD56+NKG2C+, CD3+CD56+NKG2C- and CD3+CD56-NKG2C+ were TCR beta-sequenced. Several donors likewise had their CD3+CD56-NKG2C+ fraction led by these clonotypes.

The chain links TRBV10-3 to TRBJ2-3; the D gene could be TRBD1 or TRBD2 (7 bases each). Material for sequencing was CD4+ T cells sorted from blood. This sequence originates from a woman between 18 and 29 years old in good health. As DNA, the CDR3 is TGTGCCATCAGGGATCCAGGGGGGGGAGATACGCAGTATTTT. This translates into CAIRDPGGGDTQYF.